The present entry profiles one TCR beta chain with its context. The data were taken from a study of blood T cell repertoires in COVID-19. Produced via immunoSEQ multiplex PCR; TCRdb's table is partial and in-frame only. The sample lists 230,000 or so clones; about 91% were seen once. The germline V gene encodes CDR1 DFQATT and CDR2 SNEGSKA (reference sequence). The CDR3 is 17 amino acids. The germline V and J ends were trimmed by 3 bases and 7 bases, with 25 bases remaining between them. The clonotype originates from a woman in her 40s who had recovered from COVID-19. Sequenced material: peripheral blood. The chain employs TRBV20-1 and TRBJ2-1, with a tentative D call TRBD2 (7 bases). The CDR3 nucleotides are TGCAGTGCTAGTCCGAGTGGCGGGAGCCATAGGGGGAATGAGCAGTTCTTC. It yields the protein CSASPSGGSHRGNEQFF.